This entry lists 25 T cell receptor beta chains sequenced from one sample in a study of T cell repertoires in cytomegalovirus infection. MiXCR was run by TCRdb on the reads, yielding one entry per CDR3 protein. The data show 450,000 to 550,000 distinct CDR3 sequences, roughly 46% seen once. Which antigens these TCRs recognize remains unknown. The sample was cultured PBMCs, taken from culture after CMV antigen stimulation. The receptors stem from a human donor in good health (CMV status not recorded). Some clones in this sample may be carry-over from other donors' samples.

This clonotype showed up just a few times. CDR3 sequence: CASSLGAGGGYGYTF. CDR3 nucleotides: TGTGCCAGCAGCTTAGGGGCAGGGGGGGGCTATGGCTACACCTTC. V usage is TRBV7-2 and J usage is TRBJ1-2; 7 bases are shared with TRBD1. Germline CDR1 is SGHTA and CDR2 is FQGNSA. V was clipped by 1 base and J by 4 bases; unmatched bases: 6. The CDR3 has 15 amino acids.

This clonotype was observed once. The chain links TRBV6-9 to TRBJ2-7; 7 nucleotides agree with TRBD1. Germline V gene data show CDR1 as MNHGY and CDR2 as SVAAGI. The CDR3 extends over 12 amino acids. The trim removed 5 bases at V and 8 bases at J, leaving 6 bases unmatched. The CDR3 DNA reads TGTGCCAGCAGTCTTCGACAGGGTCAGCAGTACTTC. Translating it yields CASSLRQGQQYF.

The J gene is TRBJ2-7, the V gene TRBV27; D is possibly TRBD1 (6 bases). The V gene's germline CDR1 is MNHEY and CDR2 SMNVEV (reference sequence). The V end was cut by 6 bases, the J end by 6 bases, with 15 bases between. The CDR3 has 13 residues. The CDR3 is CASRPNTGSEQYF. The CDR3 DNA is TGTGCCAGCAGACCTAACACAGGGTCCGAGCAGTACTTC.

V usage is TRBV11-2 and J usage is TRBJ2-7; D could derive from TRBD1 or TRBD2 (6 bases each). The V gene lost 4 bases and the J gene lost 2 bases, with 24 bases spanning the gap. The CDR3 consists of 18 residues. Germline CDR1 is SGHAT and CDR2 is FQNNGV. The DNA of the CDR3 is TGTGCCAGCAGCTACGGGACATTTGGCGGGAAGGTTACCTACGAGCAGTACTTC. It yields the protein CASSYGTFGGKVTYEQYF. The variable domain in full, completed from reference TRBV11-2 and TRBJ2-7, reads EAGVAQSPRYKIIEKRQSVAFWCNPISGHATLYWYQQILGQGPKLLIQFQNNGVVDDSQLPKDRFSAERLKGVDSTLKIQPAKLEDSAVYLCASSYGTFGGKVTYEQYFGPGTRLTVT.

This clonotype was detected only a few times. The chain is built from TRBV6-5 and TRBJ1-6, with D unresolved. The ends were cut back, 10 bases at V and 3 bases at J, with 13 bases in the middle. The CDR3 contains 14 residues. Per germline, CDR1 MNHEY and CDR2 SVGAGI. The CDR3 loop is CATHRTDYNSPLHF. In DNA, the CDR3 is TGTGCCACCCATCGGACGGACTATAATTCACCCCTCCACTTT.

This clonotype appeared a single time. V gene TRBV5-1 combines with J gene TRBJ2-5; 10 nucleotides agree with TRBD1. Germline CDR1 is SGHRS and CDR2 is YFSETQ. J gave up 5 bases and V 4 bases, and 8 bases lay outside the gene matches. The CDR3 runs to 15 residues. The CDR3 coding sequence is TGCGCCAGCAGCCCTGACAGGGGGCGGTGGGAGACCCAGTACTTC. Protein product: CASSPDRGRWETQYF.

This chain connects TRBV4-2 to TRBJ2-2; D is undetermined. This CDR3 contains 17 residues. Germline CDR1 is LGHNA and CDR2 is YNFKEQ. The germline V and J ends were trimmed by 0 bases and 1 base, with 12 bases remaining between them. CDR3 DNA sequence: TGTGCCAGCAGCCAAGAATTCAAAATTAGGAACACCGGGGAGCTGTTTTTT. This sequence encodes CASSQEFKIRNTGELFF.

This clonotype was seen only a few times. This rearrangement joins TRBV12-3 or TRBV12-4 to TRBJ1-4; perhaps TRBD1 as D (5 bases). The CDR3 totals 15 residues. Trimming cost V 4 bases and J 8 bases, with 17 bases left between them. DNA for the CDR3: TGTGCCAGCAGTTCCGGGGGACTGCGAAGGGAAAAACTGTTTTTT. Translated, it gives CASSSGGLRREKLFF.

The chain joins TRBV27 to TRBJ2-2; no clear D. This CDR3 is built from 14 residues. The germline V gene encodes CDR1 MNHEY and CDR2 SMNVEV (reference sequence). V was shortened by 7 bases and J by 1 base, with 10 bases between the two germline ends. The chain's CDR3 is CASTETMNTGELFF. CDR3 nucleotides: TGTGCCAGCACAGAAACCATGAACACCGGGGAGCTGTTTTTT.

V and J are TRBV15 and TRBJ2-1, with TRBD2 identical over 11 bases. The length of the CDR3 is 14 residues. J gave up 6 bases and V 11 bases, and 9 bases lay outside the gene matches. CDR1 and CDR2 (germline): LNHNV, YYDKDF (reference sequence). The chain's CDR3 is CAATGTSGSNEQFF. For the CDR3, the DNA is TGTGCCGCCACAGGGACTAGCGGTAGCAATGAGCAGTTCTTC.

The gene calls are TRBV15 and TRBJ2-3; the D gene is possibly TRBD2 (6 bases). V was trimmed by 0 bases and J by 4 bases, leaving 17 bases between them. This CDR3 contains 17 residues. Germline CDR1 LNHNV, CDR2 YYDKDF (reference sequence). The CDR3: CATSRDLVGSGADTQYF. The CDR3 DNA is TGTGCCACCAGCAGAGATCTCGTCGGGAGCGGAGCAGATACGCAGTATTTT.

The genes are TRBV12-5 and TRBJ2-1; the D gene is possibly TRBD2 (5 bases). The V end lost 4 bases, the J end lost 5 bases, and 15 bases lay between the germline ends. Per the germline V gene, CDR1 is LGHNT and CDR2 is FRNRAP. CDR3 length equals 15 residues. CDR3 DNA: TGTGCTAGTGGTTCCCGCAAGGGAGCGGACAATGAGCAGTTCTTC. This sequence encodes CASGSRKGADNEQFF.

With respect to this clonotype: A much larger clone sits a single nucleotide away, making a read error possible. The V and J genes are TRBV7-2 and TRBJ2-7; TRBD2 matches at 8 bases. The CDR3 extends over 16 amino acids. CDR1 and CDR2 from the germline V gene are SGHTA and FQGNSA. CDR3 region: CASSSYAGGLGYVQYF. The CDR3 DNA follows: TGTGCCAGCAGCTCCTACGCGGGAGGACTCGGGTACGTGCAGTACTTC.

This clonotype has only a few counts. The J gene is TRBJ2-7, the V gene TRBV6-1; no firm D call. CDR1 and CDR2 (germline): MNHNS, SASEGT. V lost 6 bases, J lost 4 bases, and 4 bases lay in between. The CDR3 totals 10 residues. Here the CDR3 reads CASSRYEQYF. In nucleotides, the CDR3 is TGTGCCAGCAGCCGGTACGAGCAGTACTTC.

The CDR3 nucleotides are TGCAGTGCTAGTGATATGCGGATCCAAGAGACCCAGTACTTC. This codes for CSASDMRIQETQYF. The chain links TRBV20-1 to TRBJ2-5; D is ambiguous. Germline CDR1 DFQATT, CDR2 SNEGSKA (reference sequence). The CDR3 consists of 14 residues. Deletions cut 3 bases from V and 1 base from J, with 12 bases between.

The rearrangement joins TRBV11-2 to TRBJ2-7, with D uncertain. Trimming removed 6 bases from V and 5 bases from J, with 8 bases in between. The germline CDR1 and CDR2 sequences are SGHAT and FQNNGV. This CDR3 is 11 amino acids long. DNA of the CDR3: TGTGCCAGCAGATCCCCCAACGAGCAGTACTTC. It is translated as CASRSPNEQYF.

This chain links TRBV12-3 or TRBV12-4 with TRBJ2-3; maybe TRBD2 (6 bases). V lost 8 bases and J lost 4, with 13 bases in between. This CDR3 has 13 amino acids. The CDR3 sequence: CASYAGWADTQYF. CDR3 nucleotides: TGTGCCAGCTATGCGGGGTGGGCAGATACGCAGTATTTT.

This clonotype was seen a handful of times. V gene TRBV6-6 combines with J gene TRBJ2-1, with D maybe TRBD2 (7 bases). The germline V and J ends were trimmed by 6 bases and 5 bases, with 20 bases remaining between them. Germline V lookup: CDR1 MNHNY, CDR2 SVGAGI (reference sequence). This CDR3 has 16 amino acids. CDR3 sequence: CASRPRGGEKNNEQFF. The CDR3 nucleotides read TGTGCCAGCAGGCCCCGAGGGGGGGAAAAAAACAATGAGCAGTTCTTC.

This clonotype showed up just a few times. V and J are TRBV4-3 and TRBJ2-1; 9 bases fit TRBD2. Looked up from germline, CDR1 is LGHNA and CDR2 is YSLEER. The CDR3 covers 16 residues. Germline trimming cut 2 bases from V and 6 bases from J; bases unmatched to any gene: 8. In nucleotides, the CDR3 is TGCGCCAGCAGCCAATGGGGCGGGAGGGCCGGCAATGAGCAGTTCTTC. Protein sequence: CASSQWGGRAGNEQFF.

The chain joins TRBV20-1 to TRBJ1-4; D gene unclear. The CDR3 covers 13 residues. Germline CDR1 DFQATT, CDR2 SNEGSKA (reference sequence). V lost 0 bases and J lost 4, with 6 bases in between. CDR3 sequence: CSARDRRNEKLFF. CDR3 bases: TGCAGTGCTAGAGATAGGCGTAATGAAAAACTGTTTTTT.

V gene TRBV15 combines with J gene TRBJ2-6; 9 nucleotides align to TRBD1. Unmatched junction bases numbered 14, after V lost 5 bases and J lost 3 bases. The CDR3 is 19 residues long. Germline assignment: CDR1 LNHNV and CDR2 YYDKDF (reference sequence). The CDR3 sequence is CATSGLGGQGIHGANVLTF. CDR3 in DNA: TGTGCCACCAGCGGGTTAGGGGGACAGGGAATTCATGGGGCCAACGTCCTGACTTTC.

This clonotype has just a few counts. J is TRBJ2-2 and V is TRBV12-3 or TRBV12-4; 8 bases match TRBD1. Losses at the gene ends were 9 bases for V and 8 bases for J; bases not matched to a gene: 11. The CDR3 loop spans 14 amino acids. CDR3 region: CASIRDRRLGELFF. In DNA form, the CDR3 reads TGTGCCAGTATCCGGGACAGGAGGCTGGGGGAGCTGTTTTTT.

This chain connects TRBV11-2 to TRBJ2-7; D is possibly TRBD1 (5 bases). The length of the CDR3 is 14 residues. Germline CDR1 and CDR2: SGHAT and FQNNGV. V was trimmed by 6 bases and J by 4 bases, leaving 16 bases between them. CDR3 residues: CASSISFRVYEQYF. CDR3 DNA sequence: TGTGCCAGCAGTATTAGCTTCAGGGTGTACGAGCAGTACTTC.

J is TRBJ1-6 and V is TRBV7-9; TRBD1 aligns across 9 bases. The J segment lost 7 bases and the V segment lost 5 bases, leaving 6 bases of the junction unmatched. This CDR3 region has 15 residues. Germline values: CDR1 SEHNR, CDR2 FQNEAQ (reference sequence). The CDR3 DNA reads TGTGCCAGCAGCGAGCTCGGACAGGGGAATTCACCCCTCCACTTT. This encodes CASSELGQGNSPLHF.

V and J are TRBV4-1 and TRBJ2-4, with D perhaps TRBD1 (5 bases). The ends were cut back, 3 bases at V and 0 bases at J, with 9 bases in the middle. Germline CDR1 MGHRA, CDR2 YSYEKL. The CDR3 has 15 amino acids. DNA of the CDR3: TGCGCCAGCAGCCACCAGGGTTTAGCCAAAAACATTCAGTACTTC. Encoded protein: CASSHQGLAKNIQYF.